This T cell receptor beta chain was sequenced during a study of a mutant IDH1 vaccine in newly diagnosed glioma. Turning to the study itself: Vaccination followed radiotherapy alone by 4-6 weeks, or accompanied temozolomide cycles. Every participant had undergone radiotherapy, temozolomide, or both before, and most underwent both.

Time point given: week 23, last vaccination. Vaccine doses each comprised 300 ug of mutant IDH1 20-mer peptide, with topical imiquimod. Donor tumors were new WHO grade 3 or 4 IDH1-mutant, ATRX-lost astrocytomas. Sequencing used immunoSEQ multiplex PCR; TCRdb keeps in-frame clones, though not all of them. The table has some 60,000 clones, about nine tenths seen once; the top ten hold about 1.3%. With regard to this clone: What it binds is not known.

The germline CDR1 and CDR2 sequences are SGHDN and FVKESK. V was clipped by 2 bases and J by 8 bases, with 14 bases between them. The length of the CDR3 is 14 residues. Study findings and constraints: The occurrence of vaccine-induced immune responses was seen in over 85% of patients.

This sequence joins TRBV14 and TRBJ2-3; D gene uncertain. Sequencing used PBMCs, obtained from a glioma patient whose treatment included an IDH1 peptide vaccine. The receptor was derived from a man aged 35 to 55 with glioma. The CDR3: CASSQPLLKATQYF. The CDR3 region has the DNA TGTGCCAGCAGCCAACCCCTTCTTAAGGCTACGCAGTATTTT.